The 30 T cell receptor beta chains listed next were all sequenced from one sample in a study of CD4 T cells in relation to SARS-CoV-2 and coronaviruses. No cognate antigen is known for these TCRs. Produced via immunoSEQ multiplex PCR; TCRdb's table is partial and in-frame only. The sample includes 25,000 to 35,000 clones, over 60% seen only once; the top ten take about 15%. The unexposed donors gave CD4+ T cells in about 2011-2018, prior to COVID-19. Isolation of CD4+ T cells took place after approximately 11 days in culture. The specimen was CD4+ T cells from PBMCs, cultured in vitro. The receptors were gathered from a human donor in good health.

CDR3: CASSTLDNYANSPLHF. The DNA for the CDR3 is TGTGCCAGCAGCACGCTCGACAACTACGCAAATTCACCCCTCCACTTT. This chain connects TRBV5-4 to TRBJ1-6; D is uncertain. Trimming pared 4 bases from V and 7 bases from J, leaving 18 bases between. The CDR3 is 16 amino acids. Germline loops: CDR1 SGHNT, CDR2 YYREEE (reference sequence).

The rearrangement links TRBV19 to TRBJ2-7, with D perhaps TRBD1 (5 bases). V lost 3 bases, J lost 4 bases, and 7 bases lay in between. This CDR3 is 12 amino acids long. Germline V gene lookup returns CDR1 LNHDA and CDR2 SQIVND (reference sequence). The CDR3 nucleotides are TGTGCCAGTAGTATGCAGGGTTACGAGCAGTACTTC. Its protein is CASSMQGYEQYF.

The chain recombines TRBV5-4 with TRBJ1-2, with a tentative D call TRBD1 (5 bases). The germline gives CDR1 SGHNT, CDR2 YYREEE (reference sequence). V lost 4 bases and J 4 bases, leaving 17 bases between the germline ends. The CDR3 extends over 15 amino acids. The CDR3 DNA sequence: TGTGCCAGCAGCCCCGAAGGCAGGGTTGGCTATGGCTACACCTTC. It encodes CASSPEGRVGYGYTF.

The chain uses TRBV7-3 and TRBJ2-1; 8 nucleotides match TRBD2. The trim removed 4 bases at V and 7 bases at J, leaving 12 bases unmatched. Germline loops: CDR1 SGHTA, CDR2 FQGTGA. There are 16 residues in the CDR3. CDR3 loop: CASSSPGGLAMNEQFF. CDR3 bases: TGTGCCAGCAGCTCCCCCGGAGGACTAGCTATGAATGAGCAGTTCTTC.

This clone was picked up one time. The chain employs TRBV27 and TRBJ2-2; TRBD1 aligns across 11 bases. The germline V gene encodes CDR1 MNHEY and CDR2 SMNVEV (reference sequence). Trimming took 5 bases from V and 6 from J; bases not matched to a gene: 5. The CDR3 loop spans 15 amino acids. The CDR3 spells CASSPRTGGPGELFF. CDR3 coding DNA: TGTGCCAGCAGTCCCCGGACAGGGGGCCCCGGGGAGCTGTTTTTT.

This chain joins TRBV6-1 and TRBJ1-1, with TRBD1 matching 7 bases. Trimming at V came to 2 bases and at J to 0 bases, leaving 3 bases not matched to a gene. Germline CDR1 MNHNS, CDR2 SASEGT. CDR3 length: 15 amino acids. The CDR3 DNA reads as TGTGCCAGCAGTGAAACCGGGACAGTGAACACTGAAGCTTTCTTT. Its translation is CASSETGTVNTEAFF.

This chain joins TRBV7-9 and TRBJ1-2; possible D gene TRBD1, 5 bases. The CDR3 runs 14 residues. Germline CDR1 reads SEHNR; CDR2 reads FQNEAQ (reference sequence). Trimming cost V 5 bases and J 1 base, with 11 bases left between them. The DNA of the CDR3 is TGTGCCAGCAGCCGACAGTACCGTAACTATGGCTACACCTTC. The encoded protein is CASSRQYRNYGYTF. Supplemented by reference TRBV7-9 and TRBJ1-2, the full variable domain reads DTGVSQNPRHKITKRGQNVTFRCDPISEHNRLYWYRQTLGQGPEFLTYFQNEAQLEKSRLLSDRFSAERPKGSFSTLEIQRTEQGDSAMYLCASSRQYRNYGYTFGSGTRLTVV.

This chain uses TRBV18 with TRBJ2-1, with 12 bases matching TRBD1. V shed 2 bases and J 2 bases; nucleotides not matched to a gene: 1. The germline CDR1 and CDR2 sequences are KGHSH and LQKENI. CDR3 size: 16 residues. The CDR3 nucleotides read TGTGCCAGCTCACCAGGGACAGGGGGCGCCTACAATGAGCAGTTCTTC. Translated: CASSPGTGGAYNEQFF. Filled out from reference TRBV18 and TRBJ2-1, the complete variable domain reads NAGVMQNPRHLVRRRGQEARLRCSPMKGHSHVYWYRQLPEEGLKFMVYLQKENIIDESGMPKERFSAEFPKEGPSILRIQQVVRGDSAAYFCASSPGTGGAYNEQFFGPGTRLTVL.

The CDR3 sequence: CASSVGGQADYEQYF. The CDR3 nucleotides are TGTGCCAGCAGCGTAGGGGGCCAGGCGGACTACGAGCAGTACTTC. V gene TRBV9 combines with J gene TRBJ2-7, with D possibly TRBD1 on 5 matching bases. The CDR3 is 15 residues long. CDR1 is SGDLS, CDR2 YYNGEE, per germline. Deletions cut 0 bases from V and 3 bases from J, with 13 bases between.

This clone was observed a few times. V usage is TRBV19 and J usage is TRBJ1-3; no definite D call. Germline lookup yields CDR1 LNHDA and CDR2 SQIVND (reference sequence). CDR3 length equals 16 residues. V lost 7 bases and J 8 bases, leaving 24 bases between the germline ends. The CDR3 loop is CASTPSVGSVRDTIYF. CDR3 DNA sequence: TGTGCCAGTACCCCCTCAGTGGGCTCGGTGAGAGACACCATATATTTT.

In its sample, this clone was seen a few times. The chain couples TRBV7-2 to TRBJ1-4; D is possibly TRBD1 (5 bases). Germline assignment: CDR1 SGHTA and CDR2 FQGNSA. The CDR3 runs to 16 residues. V lost 3 bases and J lost 0, with 11 bases in between. CDR3 residues: CASSLTVEATNEKLFF. The CDR3 region has the DNA TGTGCCAGCAGCTTGACAGTAGAAGCAACTAATGAAAAACTGTTTTTT.

The chain links TRBV2 to TRBJ2-4; weak D call: TRBD1 (5 bases). The CDR3 spans 14 residues. CDR1 is SNHLY, CDR2 FYNNEI, per germline. V lost 8 bases to trimming and J lost 1 base, with 12 bases between them. CDR3 sequence: CASLGAEAKNIQYF. Written as DNA, the CDR3 is TGTGCCAGCCTAGGGGCCGAGGCCAAAAACATTCAGTACTTC. The full variable domain, completed using reference TRBV2 and TRBJ2-4, is EPEVTQTPSHQVTQMGQEVILRCVPISNHLYFYWYRQILGQKVEFLVSFYNNEISEKSEIFDDQFSVERPDGSNFTLKIRSTKLEDSAMYFCASLGAEAKNIQYFGAGTRLSVL.

The chain is built from TRBV7-9 and TRBJ1-2; no definite D call. Germline assignment: CDR1 SEHNR and CDR2 FQNEAQ (reference sequence). This CDR3 comprises 12 residues. V was cut by 3 bases and J by 3 bases, with 5 bases left in between. This CDR3 is CASSLDHYGYTF. For the CDR3, the DNA is TGTGCCAGCAGCTTGGACCACTATGGCTACACCTTC.

The chain links TRBV4-1 to TRBJ2-1, with TRBD1 matching 9 bases. CDR3 size: 18 residues. Germline CDR1 MGHRA, CDR2 YSYEKL. After removal of 2 bases from V and 4 bases from J, the junction contained 12 bases not matched to a gene. The CDR3 DNA follows: TGCGCCAGCAGCCAAACGTACAGGGGGCGCGATCTGTACAATGAGCAGTTCTTC. Translation: CASSQTYRGRDLYNEQFF.

The chain combines TRBV3-1 (or the pseudogene TRBV3-2) with TRBJ2-7; 10 bases agree with TRBD2. The CDR3 sequence is 15 residues long. Germline CDR1 reads LGHDT; CDR2 reads YNNKEL (reference sequence). V was pared by 4 bases and J by 7 bases, with 10 bases of the junction left unmatched. The CDR3 spells CASSPGLAGAEEQYF. Written as DNA, the CDR3 is TGTGCCAGCAGCCCGGGTCTAGCGGGAGCAGAGGAGCAGTACTTC.

The chain joins TRBV5-4 to TRBJ2-2, with 10 nucleotides matching TRBD2. The V gene's germline CDR1 is SGHNT and CDR2 YYREEE (reference sequence). CDR3 length: 15 amino acids. The V and J ends lost 5 bases and 4 bases, in that order; junction bases with no gene match: 5. CDR3 DNA sequence: TGTGCCAGCAGAGAGAGACTAGCGGGCACCGGGGAGCTGTTTTTT. It translates to CASRERLAGTGELFF.

This sequence joins TRBV2 and TRBJ1-5; weak D call: TRBD1 (5 bases). CDR1 is SNHLY and CDR2 is FYNNEI in the germline V gene. The V end was cut by 5 bases, the J end by 2 bases, with 16 bases between. This CDR3 region has 16 residues. The CDR3 DNA sequence: TGTGCCAGCAGTCTTTCGGGACGTCGGGGCAATCAGCCCCAGCATTTT. Protein: CASSLSGRRGNQPQHF.

The V call is TRBV11-2, the J call TRBJ2-7; D gene ambiguous. Germline values: CDR1 SGHAT, CDR2 FQNNGV. The V gene lost 0 bases and the J gene lost 5 bases, with 11 bases spanning the gap. The CDR3 spans 14 residues. CDR3 sequence (DNA): TGTGCCAGCAGCTTAGAGGGTGGGGTGGACGAGCAGTACTTC. Amino acids: CASSLEGGVDEQYF.

The CDR3 reads CASSSPYGPAREQFF. The CDR3 bases are TGTGCCAGCAGCAGCCCATACGGGCCAGCGAGGGAGCAGTTCTTC. The J gene is TRBJ2-1, the V gene TRBV9; D call uncertain. The V end lost 4 bases, the J end lost 10 bases, and 21 bases lay between the germline ends. This CDR3 region has 15 residues. Germline CDR1 SGDLS, CDR2 YYNGEE.

V usage is TRBV25-1 and J usage is TRBJ2-5; D gene unclear. Germline V CDR1 and CDR2: MGHDK, SYGVNS. This CDR3 is 13 amino acids long. V shed 8 bases and J shed 2 bases, with 12 bases lying between them. In DNA, the CDR3 is TGTGCCAGCCTTGGTGGGGTGCAAGAGACCCAGTACTTC. Protein: CASLGGVQETQYF.

The CDR3 nucleotides read TGTGCCAGCAGCCGACAGGGAAGCTACACCTTC. Translated, it gives CASSRQGSYTF. The chain combines TRBV25-1 with TRBJ1-2; TRBD1 aligns across 7 bases. J was trimmed by 9 bases and V by 6 bases; bases with no gene match: 4. The CDR3 totals 11 residues. Germline V gives CDR1 MGHDK, CDR2 SYGVNS.

The chain couples TRBV7-8 to TRBJ1-2; D is perhaps TRBD1 (6 bases). V was cut by 2 bases and J by 5 bases, with 12 bases left in between. The CDR3 is 14 amino acids. CDR1 and CDR2 (germline): SGHVS, FQNEAQ. CDR3 sequence: CASSLIRGAYGYTF. CDR3 nucleotides: TGTGCCAGCAGCTTAATTCGGGGGGCATATGGCTACACCTTC.

V gene TRBV11-2 combines with J gene TRBJ2-7; 8 nucleotides line up with TRBD1. J was trimmed by 1 base and V by 6 bases; bases with no gene match: 5. In germline, CDR1 is SGHAT, CDR2 FQNNGV. The CDR3 spans 14 residues. The CDR3: CASSPDRGSYEQYF. The CDR3 bases are TGTGCCAGCAGTCCAGACAGGGGATCCTACGAGCAGTACTTC.

This clone was seen once. The chain links TRBV19 to TRBJ2-5, with D perhaps given as TRBD1 or TRBD2 (5 bases each). Trimming left V 4 bases short and J 5 bases short, with 14 bases between. CDR3 length: 14 residues. CDR1 is LNHDA and CDR2 is SQIVND in the germline V gene (reference sequence). The CDR3 here is CASSNKRGIETQYF. In nucleotides, the CDR3 is TGTGCCAGTAGTAATAAACGGGGCATTGAGACCCAGTACTTC.

This clone has a handful of counts. This sequence joins TRBV14 and TRBJ2-1; 9 bases line up with TRBD2. The V segment lost 4 bases and the J segment 0 bases; nucleotides outside the gene matches: 7. This CDR3 comprises 17 residues. CDR1 SGHDN and CDR2 FVKESK come from the germline V gene. The CDR3 DNA is TGTGCCAGCAGCCGAGCGGGAGGTTTGAGCTCCTACAATGAGCAGTTCTTC. It is translated as CASSRAGGLSSYNEQFF.

This clone was detected only a few times. V gene TRBV15 combines with J gene TRBJ1-4; 10 nucleotides line up with TRBD1. There are 14 residues in the CDR3. V shed 5 bases, J shed 10 bases, and the junction held 7 bases outside the gene matches. Germline CDR1 LNHNV, CDR2 YYDKDF (reference sequence). This chain's CDR3 is CATSSDRGLGKLFF. The CDR3 DNA reads as TGTGCCACCAGCTCAGACAGGGGGCTCGGAAAACTGTTTTTT.

V and J are TRBV5-1 and TRBJ2-3; D is uncertain. CDR1 SGHRS and CDR2 YFSETQ come from the germline V gene. Trimming took off 10 bases at V and 2 bases at J, with 5 bases between the two ends. The CDR3 is made up of 10 amino acids. In DNA, the CDR3 is TGCGCCGGTACCACAGATACGCAGTATTTT. The encoded protein is CAGTTDTQYF.

For the CDR3, the DNA is TGTGCCAGCAGCGTGTTTCAGGGAAGGGGCTATGGCTACACCTTC. Its translation is CASSVFQGRGYGYTF. The chain carries TRBV9 and TRBJ1-2, with a possible D match to TRBD1 (5 bases). The V gene lost 2 bases and the J gene lost 4 bases, with 15 bases spanning the gap. The CDR3 covers 15 residues. Germline CDR1 is SGDLS and CDR2 is YYNGEE.

The V gene is TRBV11-2, the J gene TRBJ2-6, with D perhaps TRBD1 (5 bases). The V end was cut by 2 bases, the J end by 0 bases, with 5 bases between. The CDR3 spans 15 residues. The germline CDR1 and CDR2 sequences are SGHAT and FQNNGV. The CDR3 DNA reads as TGTGCCAGCAGCTTAAGGGGCTCTGGGGCCAACGTCCTGACTTTC. Protein product: CASSLRGSGANVLTF.

This CDR3 reads CASSLGLVRDTQYF. The CDR3 nucleotides read TGTGCCAGCAGCCTTGGACTAGTTCGGGATACGCAGTATTTT. The genes are TRBV5-4 and TRBJ2-3, with 7 bases lining up with TRBD2. The CDR3 runs to 14 residues. V dropped 4 bases and J dropped 6; count of bases not matched to a gene: 8. In germline, CDR1 is SGHNT, CDR2 YYREEE (reference sequence).